The 10 T cell receptor beta chains below come from one sample, sequenced in a study of T cells in Graves' hyperthyroidism and ophthalmopathy. Amplified regions were TCR beta CDR3 sequences from RNA transcripts. The TCR CDR3 was amplified in a first-round RT-PCR using the HTBI primer set. TCRdb passed the multiplex PCR reads through MiXCR, listing each CDR3 protein once. In the table there are roughly 600,000 distinct CDR3 sequences, roughly 15% of which are singletons. The sequenced sample consisted of blood. Receptor source: a woman aged 45-65 years with Graves' ophthalmopathy.

This clonotype turned up a few times. V is TRBV19 and J is TRBJ2-7, with D possibly TRBD1 on 5 matching bases. Germline loops: CDR1 LNHDA, CDR2 SQIVND (reference sequence). CDR3 size: 14 residues. The V gene lost 6 bases and the J gene lost 1 base, with 13 bases spanning the gap. The CDR3 reads CASSVNRRSYEQYF. In DNA form, the CDR3 reads TGTGCCAGTAGCGTTAACAGGAGATCCTACGAGCAGTACTTC.

This clonotype was observed a handful of times. This chain connects TRBV10-3 to TRBJ2-7, with D possibly called TRBD1 or TRBD2 (5 bases each). V was clipped by 4 bases and J by 5 bases, with 9 bases between them. Germline loops: CDR1 ENHRY, CDR2 SYGVKD. CDR3 size: 12 residues. The CDR3 loop reads CAISAQGHEQYF. The CDR3 DNA reads TGTGCCATCAGTGCCCAGGGACACGAGCAGTACTTC.

This clonotype was counted only a few times. The chain joins TRBV28 to TRBJ1-3, with TRBD1 as a possible D gene (5 bases). V gave up 2 bases and J gave up 2 bases, with 7 bases separating them. Germline-derived CDR1 and CDR2 are MDHEN and SYDVKM. The CDR3 sequence is 14 residues long. The CDR3 here is CASSLPGTGNTIYF. The CDR3 DNA follows: TGTGCCAGCAGTTTACCAGGGACTGGAAACACCATATATTTT.

V is TRBV19 and J is TRBJ1-2; possible D gene TRBD1, 6 bases. V was clipped by 10 bases and J by 7 bases, with 16 bases between them. This CDR3 is 12 amino acids long. Germline CDR1 and CDR2: LNHDA and SQIVND (reference sequence). CDR3 sequence (DNA): TGTGCCATCCGACAGGCAGGTCGTGGCTACACCTTC. It yields the protein CAIRQAGRGYTF.

This clonotype was recorded a few times. A read error may produce the germline difference seen at one junction end. The chain uses TRBV20-1 and TRBJ1-2; 9 nucleotides agree with TRBD1. The CDR3 runs 15 residues. CDR1 is DFQATT and CDR2 is SNEGSKA in the germline V gene (reference sequence). The CDR3 nucleotides read TGCAGTGCGAGAGGGGGACAGGGAGATTTTGGTGGCTACACCTTC. It encodes CSARGGQGDFGGYTF.

At least ten counts were recorded for this clonotype. CDR3 in amino acids: CASSQGIVGIYEQYF. In DNA, the CDR3 is TGTGCCAGCAGCCAGGGTATTGTCGGAATCTACGAGCAGTACTTC. The chain links TRBV2 to TRBJ2-7, with D possibly being TRBD1 (5 bases). V lost 6 bases and J lost 3, with 18 bases in between. The germline V gene has CDR1 SNHLY and CDR2 FYNNEI. The CDR3 is 15 residues long.

This clonotype occurred many times. The V gene is TRBV6-2 or TRBV6-3, the J gene TRBJ2-5; D remains unclear. V lost 3 bases and J lost 3, with 11 bases in between. Germline V CDR1 and CDR2: MNHEY, SVGEGT. This CDR3 has 14 residues. CDR3 sequence (DNA): TGTGCCAGCAGTTATGTCGGCAGAGAAGAGACCCAGTACTTC. Its translation: CASSYVGREETQYF.

This clonotype was seen ten or more times. The chain is built from TRBV20-1 and TRBJ1-5, with D unresolved. Looked up from germline, CDR1 is DFQATT and CDR2 is SNEGSKA (reference sequence). The V and J ends lost 6 bases and 1 base respectively, with 19 bases between them. This CDR3 has 16 residues. Written as DNA, the CDR3 is TGCAGTGCAATAACCCCGGGCCAGATAAGCAATCAGCCCCAGCATTTT. This codes for CSAITPGQISNQPQHF.

This clonotype was seen at least ten times. The CDR3 coding sequence is TGTGCCACCAGTGATCCTTCCACGACTAGCGGGAGGACAGATACGCAGTATTTT. Translated, it gives CATSDPSTTSGRTDTQYF. The chain joins TRBV24-1 to TRBJ2-3; TRBD2 matches 13 bases. The germline V gene encodes CDR1 KGHDR and CDR2 SFDVKD. V shed 3 bases and J 3 bases; nucleotides not matched to a gene: 8. The CDR3 spans 18 residues.

This clonotype was picked up many times. The gene calls are TRBV2 and TRBJ2-3; a possible D gene is TRBD2 (5 bases). This CDR3 is 15 amino acids long. V was shortened by 1 base and J by 3 bases, with 11 bases between the two germline ends. Germline loops: CDR1 SNHLY, CDR2 FYNNEI. The CDR3 region is CASSEVGERTDTQYF. The CDR3 DNA reads as TGTGCCAGCAGTGAAGTGGGAGAGAGGACAGATACGCAGTATTTT.